This TCR beta chain was sequenced in a study of blood T cell repertoires in COVID-19. Whole-study context: T cells, B-cell-depleted T cells, or PBMCs provided the cDNA or gDNA that served as material.

Germline trimming cut 10 bases from V and 2 bases from J; bases unmatched to any gene: 7. Germline loops: CDR1 MDHEN, CDR2 SYDVKM. This CDR3 is 13 amino acids long. The data were produced by immunoSEQ multiplex PCR, yet TCRdb's version contains in-frame clones alone and is incomplete. This sample has tens of thousands of clones; just over 85% occur once, and the top ten carry about 20%. This clone has just one count. The J gene is TRBJ2-7, the V gene TRBV28; 8 nucleotides agree with TRBD1. This sequence originates from a woman of 80 years or more in a cohort sampled during active or convalescent COVID-19. Input material: peripheral blood. The CDR3 nucleotides are TGTGCCACCTTACTGGGACAGGCCTACGAGCAGTACTTC. It specifies CATLLGQAYEQYF.